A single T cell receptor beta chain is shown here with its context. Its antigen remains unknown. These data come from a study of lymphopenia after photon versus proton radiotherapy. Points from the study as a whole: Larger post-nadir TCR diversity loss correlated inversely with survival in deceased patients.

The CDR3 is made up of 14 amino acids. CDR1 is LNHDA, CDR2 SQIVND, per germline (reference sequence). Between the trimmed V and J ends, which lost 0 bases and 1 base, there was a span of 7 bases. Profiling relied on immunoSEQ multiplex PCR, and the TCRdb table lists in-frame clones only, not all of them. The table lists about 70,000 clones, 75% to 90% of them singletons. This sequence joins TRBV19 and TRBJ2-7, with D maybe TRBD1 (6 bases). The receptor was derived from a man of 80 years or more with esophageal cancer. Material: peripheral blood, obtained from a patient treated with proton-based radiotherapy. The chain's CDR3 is CASSIDTGSYEQYF. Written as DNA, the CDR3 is TGTGCCAGTAGTATAGATACAGGGTCCTACGAGCAGTACTTC.